This T cell receptor beta chain stems from a study of regulatory T cells in long-lasting Graves disease. This clonotype was found a few times. The time point here: newly diagnosed GD, antithyroid drugs for less than 3 months. From PBMCs, RNA was extracted and then used to make the TCR library. Libraries of TCR beta came from iRepertoire HTBI primers plus Arm-PCR of CDR3 regions. TCRdb used MiXCR to reprocess the multiplex PCR reads, holding one entry per CDR3 protein. The sample lists more than 450,000 distinct CDR3 sequences, 15% to 20% occurring once. CDR3 length: 15 amino acids. V was clipped by 4 bases and J by 1 base; unmatched bases: 6. Per germline, CDR1 SGHRS and CDR2 YFSETQ. These sequences were also reported in another study, on T cells in Graves' hyperthyroidism and ophthalmopathy.

The TCR sequence derives from a man aged 35-49 years with Graves disease. Source: peripheral blood mononuclear cells (PBMCs), taken at new diagnosis, from a patient treated with antithyroid drugs. The rearrangement uses TRBV5-1 and TRBJ2-3; TRBD2 matches 7 bases. CDR3 amino acids: CASSSGRGGTDTQYF. DNA for the CDR3: TGCGCCAGCAGCAGCGGACGGGGGGGCACAGATACGCAGTATTTT.